This T cell receptor beta chain was captured in a study of blood T cell dynamics during melanoma immunotherapy. Method: immunoSEQ multiplex PCR; TCRdb's copy keeps in-frame clones and lacks some. The top ten hold about 10% of the sample, which has 9,100 or so clones, roughly 85% seen once. The CDR3 has 15 amino acids. In germline, CDR1 is GTSNPN, CDR2 SVGIG (reference sequence). Between the trimmed V and J ends, which lost 3 bases and 5 bases, there was a span of 19 bases. Noted time point: pre-treatment baseline. Prior systemic cancer therapy, immunosuppressant use and other active malignancies excluded patients.

This rearrangement joins TRBV30 to TRBJ1-1, with D unclear. The sequencing here drew on blood, taken from a patient treated with checkpoint blockade. The clonotype comes from a human donor with melanoma. The CDR3 sequence is CAWSPISGRKTEAFF. CDR3 bases: TGTGCCTGGAGCCCTATTTCGGGGAGGAAGACTGAAGCTTTCTTT.